The 17 T cell receptor beta chains below come from one sample, sequenced in a study of cytomegalovirus exposure and HLA in healthy donors. 13 Jbeta primers and 60 Vbeta primers were used for the PCR. The assay was immunoSEQ multiplex PCR, and TCRdb's table has in-frame clones only and misses some. The sample shows about 180,000 clones, over 70% of them seen only once. Sequencing was performed on PBMCs. Source of these receptors: a boy aged 2 to 9 in good health and CMV-seronegative.

The table lists this clone with a count of one. This chain joins TRBV18 and TRBJ1-1, with TRBD1 as a possible D gene (5 bases). Germline V gives CDR1 KGHSH, CDR2 LQKENI. V lost 6 bases and J 11 bases, leaving 16 bases between the germline ends. The CDR3 sequence is 12 residues long. The CDR3 sequence is CASSPGGPPAFF. CDR3 in DNA: TGTGCCAGCTCTCCCGGGGGACCCCCCGCTTTCTTT.

The chain joins TRBV30 to TRBJ2-3, with no clear D. The germline gives CDR1 GTSNPN, CDR2 SVGIG (reference sequence). The CDR3 runs 15 residues. V was cut by 0 bases and J by 0 bases, with 10 bases left in between. Written as DNA, the CDR3 is TGTGCCTGGAGTGTACTTGGAGCTAGCACAGATACGCAGTATTTT. Translation gives CAWSVLGASTDTQYF.

This chain joins TRBV30 and TRBJ2-1, with 8 bases identical to TRBD2. The CDR3 is 16 residues long. J gave up 8 bases and V 3 bases, and 15 bases lay outside the gene matches. Germline CDR1 is GTSNPN and CDR2 is SVGIG (reference sequence). The DNA for the CDR3 is TGTGCCTGGAGCCCTGGAACTAGCGGTAATAGTGATGAGCAGTTCTTC. Amino acids: CAWSPGTSGNSDEQFF.

The rearrangement joins TRBV4-3 to TRBJ2-2; a possible D gene is TRBD2 (5 bases). Germline values: CDR1 LGHNA, CDR2 YSLEER. The CDR3 spans 16 residues. The germline V and J ends were trimmed by 0 bases and 0 bases, with 8 bases remaining between them. The CDR3 loop is CASSQDEGPNTGELFF. CDR3 nucleotides: TGCGCCAGCAGCCAAGACGAGGGTCCGAACACCGGGGAGCTGTTTTTT.

The chain recombines TRBV2 with TRBJ2-4, with TRBD2 identical over 9 bases. Germline CDR1 reads SNHLY; CDR2 reads FYNNEI. The CDR3 contains 16 residues. J was trimmed by 8 bases and V by 6 bases; bases with no gene match: 14. The CDR3 sequence: CASRSDVAGEGDIQYF. CDR3 nucleotides: TGTGCCAGCAGGAGCGACGTAGCGGGAGAGGGGGACATTCAGTACTTC.

A few counts support this clone. This chain links TRBV25-1 with TRBJ2-7, with D possibly being TRBD1 (6 bases). Germline V gene sequence: CDR1 MGHDK, CDR2 SYGVNS. The ends were cut back, 4 bases at V and 3 bases at J, with 10 bases in the middle. The CDR3 loop spans 13 amino acids. CDR3 sequence: CASSAQGDYEQYF. CDR3 sequence (DNA): TGTGCCAGCAGTGCACAGGGTGACTACGAGCAGTACTTC.

V and J are TRBV7-8 and TRBJ2-3, with 10 bases fitting TRBD2. The germline gives CDR1 SGHVS, CDR2 FQNEAQ. This CDR3 has 17 residues. The V segment lost 0 bases and the J segment 0 bases; nucleotides outside the gene matches: 3. The CDR3 loop is CASSLAGLAVSTDTQYF. CDR3 nucleotides: TGTGCCAGCAGCTTAGCTGGACTAGCGGTTAGCACAGATACGCAGTATTTT.

This clone was recorded a few times. This rearrangement joins TRBV7-9 to TRBJ1-3; D not resolved. V lost 6 bases and J lost 4, with 16 bases in between. Germline V gene sequence: CDR1 SEHNR, CDR2 FQNEAQ (reference sequence). The length of the CDR3 is 15 residues. The CDR3 reads CASSLTPSEGNTIYF. Here the CDR3 DNA reads TGTGCCAGCAGTTTGACACCTTCGGAAGGAAACACCATATATTTT.

The V and J genes are TRBV19 and TRBJ1-1; D gene uncertain. This CDR3 has 14 residues. V lost 5 bases and J lost 0, with 10 bases in between. CDR1 is LNHDA, CDR2 SQIVND, per germline (reference sequence). The CDR3 nucleotides read TGTGCCAGTAGTGTGACACTCATGAACACTGAAGCTTTCTTT. Protein product: CASSVTLMNTEAFF.

V and J are TRBV19 and TRBJ2-1, with 7 bases lining up with TRBD2. CDR3 size: 14 residues. CDR1 and CDR2 from the germline V gene are LNHDA and SQIVND (reference sequence). J gave up 10 bases and V 1 base, and 7 bases lay outside the gene matches. The CDR3 is CASSIAGGGMEQFF. The CDR3 nucleotides are TGTGCCAGTAGTATAGCCGGCGGGGGAATGGAGCAGTTCTTC.

The rearrangement joins TRBV29-1 to TRBJ2-3; 7 bases align to TRBD2. J gave up 5 bases and V 3 bases, and 14 bases lay outside the gene matches. Per germline, CDR1 SQVTM and CDR2 ANQGSEA. The CDR3 totals 16 residues. The CDR3 DNA is TGCAGCGTTGAGTTGGGAGGCGGGGGAGGACGAGATACGCAGTATTTT. Its protein is CSVELGGGGGRDTQYF.

The genes are TRBV30 and TRBJ1-2; D gene uncertain. This CDR3 region has 14 residues. V was pared by 0 bases and J by 7 bases, with 15 bases between. The germline V gene has CDR1 GTSNPN and CDR2 SVGIG (reference sequence). The chain's CDR3 is CAWSVGRREGGYTF. The CDR3 DNA reads as TGTGCCTGGAGTGTGGGTCGGCGGGAGGGTGGCTACACCTTC.

The rearrangement links TRBV7-6 to TRBJ2-5; 7 nucleotides match TRBD2. CDR3 size: 16 residues. CDR1 and CDR2 from the germline V gene are SGHVS and FNYEAQ. V lost 5 bases and J lost 1; bases outside the gene matches: 10. As DNA, the CDR3 is TGTGCCAGCAGCCTTGGAAGCGGGGCGTCCCAAGAGACCCAGTACTTC. Amino acids: CASSLGSGASQETQYF.

This clone appeared a single time. V and J are TRBV18 and TRBJ2-3, with 15 bases matching TRBD2. CDR1 is KGHSH and CDR2 is LQKENI in the germline V gene. V gave up 4 bases and J gave up 5 bases; unmatched junction bases: 1. CDR3 length: 15 amino acids. The CDR3: CASSRTSGREDTQYF. The DNA of the CDR3 is TGTGCCAGCTCACGGACTAGCGGGAGGGAAGATACGCAGTATTTT.

For the CDR3, the DNA is TGTGCCAGTAGTATAGCGACAACAGTCTATAATTCACCCCTCCACTTT. This gives the protein CASSIATTVYNSPLHF. The J gene is TRBJ1-6, the V gene TRBV19; no reliable D call. CDR1 and CDR2 (germline): LNHDA, SQIVND (reference sequence). Between the trimmed V and J ends, which lost 1 base and 3 bases, there was a span of 10 bases. The CDR3 spans 16 residues. Full variable domain (missing parts from reference TRBV19 and TRBJ1-6): DGGITQSPKYLFRKEGQNVTLSCEQNLNHDAMYWYRQDPGQGLRLIYYSQIVNDFQKGDIAEGYSVSREKKESFPLTVTSAQKNPTAFYLCASSIATTVYNSPLHFGNGTRLTVT.

The table lists this clone with a few counts. The V gene is TRBV28, the J gene TRBJ1-5, with 11 bases lining up with TRBD1. This CDR3 comprises 16 residues. The germline V gene encodes CDR1 MDHEN and CDR2 SYDVKM. Trimming removed 5 bases from V and 6 bases from J; junction bases left unmatched: 9. The DNA of the CDR3 is TGTGCCAGCAGTCCTCCGACGGGACAGGGGGGTCAGCCCCAGCATTTT. As protein: CASSPPTGQGGQPQHF.

V gene TRBV7-2 combines with J gene TRBJ2-3; 12 bases are a match to TRBD2. Germline CDR1 and CDR2: SGHTA and FQGNSA. V lost 0 bases, J lost 3 bases, and 7 bases stayed unmatched. The CDR3 runs to 18 residues. The CDR3 reads CASSLAATSGSWTDTQYF. CDR3 DNA: TGTGCCAGCAGCTTAGCGGCGACTAGCGGGAGTTGGACAGATACGCAGTATTTT.